This TCR beta chain was documented in a study of T cells in localized non-small cell lung cancer. Assay: immunoSEQ multiplex PCR; the TCRdb copy retains only in-frame clones and omits some. Here the sample spans roughly 72,000 clones, 86% being singletons. The CDR3 consists of 15 residues. Germline CDR1 is SGHNT and CDR2 is YENEEA. V shed 4 bases, J shed 1 base, and the junction held 4 bases outside the gene matches. On this clone: Its antigen remains unidentified.

The study's findings and limits: Clonality peaked in uninvolved adjacent lung rather than tumor.

This rearrangement joins TRBV11-3 to TRBJ1-1, with TRBD1 matching over 9 bases. This receptor was obtained from a male donor aged 60 or over with stage III squamous cell lung carcinoma. The input for sequencing was peripheral blood, taken before any cancer treatment. Here the CDR3 DNA reads TGTGCCAGCAGCTCGCGGACAGGGGAGAACACTGAAGCTTTCTTT. Translated, it gives CASSSRTGENTEAFF.